These 15 T cell receptor beta chains were sequenced from one sample in a study of cytomegalovirus exposure and HLA in healthy donors. 13 Jbeta primers and 60 Vbeta primers were used for the PCR. The repertoire was sequenced with immunoSEQ multiplex PCR; TCRdb's copy has only in-frame clones and lacks some. The table shows roughly 120,000 clones, with about 78% occurring only once. Sequenced sample: PBMCs. The receptors originated from a woman in her thirties in good health and CMV-seropositive.

V gene TRBV5-5 combines with J gene TRBJ2-7, with 9 bases identical to TRBD2. The length of the CDR3 is 15 residues. Trimming at V came to 1 base and at J to 4 bases, leaving 6 bases not matched to a gene. The V gene's germline CDR1 is SGHKS and CDR2 YYEKEE (reference sequence). CDR3 coding DNA: TGTGCCAGCAGCTTGTCGAGCGGGGGGCCATACGAGCAGTACTTC. As protein: CASSLSSGGPYEQYF.

The rearrangement links TRBV5-1 to TRBJ2-1; D gene ambiguous. V dropped 4 bases and J dropped 7 bases, with 18 bases sitting between them. The CDR3 loop spans 15 amino acids. Germline-derived CDR1 and CDR2 are SGHRS and YFSETQ. CDR3 loop: CASSIELGPGNEQFF. The CDR3 bases are TGCGCCAGCAGCATTGAACTGGGCCCTGGGAATGAGCAGTTCTTC.

The chain joins TRBV2 to TRBJ1-5, with D possibly matching TRBD1 (6 bases). The CDR3 has 13 amino acids. Trimming left V 10 bases short and J 4 bases short, with 14 bases between. CDR1 and CDR2 (germline): SNHLY, FYNNEI. The chain's CDR3 is CATSGVWNQPQHF. CDR3 nucleotides: TGTGCCACCTCAGGGGTTTGGAATCAGCCCCAGCATTTT. The complete variable domain, with remaining parts taken from reference TRBV2 and TRBJ1-5, reads EPEVTQTPSHQVTQMGQEVILRCVPISNHLYFYWYRQILGQKVEFLVSFYNNEISEKSEIFDDQFSVERPDGSNFTLKIRSTKLEDSAMYFCATSGVWNQPQHFGDGTRLSIL.

The J gene is TRBJ1-5, the V gene TRBV27; the D gene is possibly TRBD1 (5 bases). Germline values: CDR1 MNHEY, CDR2 SMNVEV (reference sequence). V lost 5 bases and J 7 bases, leaving 15 bases between the germline ends. The CDR3 has 14 amino acids. The CDR3 loop is CASSPDIYEQPQHF. CDR3 bases: TGTGCCAGCAGTCCGGACATATACGAACAGCCCCAGCATTTT.

This clone was found a few times. The identical CDR3 is also encoded by other nucleotide sequences in the sample. This chain joins TRBV5-1 and TRBJ2-2, with 8 positions matching TRBD1. This CDR3 is built from 15 residues. V dropped 3 bases and J dropped 2; count of bases not matched to a gene: 3. Germline values: CDR1 SGHRS, CDR2 YFSETQ. The CDR3: CASSSGQANTGELFF. CDR3 sequence (DNA): TGCGCCAGCAGCTCGGGACAGGCCAACACCGGGGAGCTGTTTTTT. Looking up the rest from reference TRBV5-1 and TRBJ2-2 gives the full variable domain: KAGVTQTPRYLIKTRGQQVTLSCSPISGHRSVSWYQQTPGQGLQFLFEYFSETQRNKGNFPGRFSGRQFSNSRSEMNVSTLELGDSALYLCASSSGQANTGELFFGEGSRLTVL.

The genes are TRBV6-1 and TRBJ1-1, with D hard to call. V lost 5 bases, J lost 4 bases, and 14 bases lay in between. There are 14 residues in the CDR3. Germline CDR1 and CDR2: MNHNS and SASEGT. The CDR3 protein is CASSSYGESTEAFF. The CDR3 DNA reads as TGTGCCAGCAGTAGCTACGGGGAGAGCACTGAAGCTTTCTTT.

This clone was observed a few times. The genes are TRBV10-1 and TRBJ1-1; 8 bases are shared with TRBD1. Germline trimming cut 0 bases from V and 2 bases from J; bases unmatched to any gene: 2. Germline V gene data show CDR1 as WNHNN and CDR2 as SYGVQD (reference sequence). The CDR3 extends over 15 amino acids. CDR3 bases: TGCGCCAGCAGTGAGTCACAGGGGGTAAACACTGAAGCTTTCTTT. Protein product: CASSESQGVNTEAFF.

In this sample, this clone turned up a few times. V and J are TRBV6-5 and TRBJ2-3; 9 positions agree with TRBD1. The germline V gene encodes CDR1 MNHEY and CDR2 SVGAGI. The CDR3 extends over 14 amino acids. The junction had 9 bases not matched to a gene; V was cut back by 10 bases and J by 4 bases. The CDR3 reads CATIRGQGSDTQYF. DNA of the CDR3: TGTGCCACGATAAGGGGACAGGGCTCAGATACGCAGTATTTT.

The chain has TRBV6-1 and TRBJ1-2, with 8 bases aligning to TRBD1. This CDR3 contains 14 residues. Germline CDR1 MNHNS, CDR2 SASEGT. Trimming removed 6 bases from V and 4 bases from J; junction bases left unmatched: 7. The CDR3, as DNA: TGTGCCAGCAGAGGACAGGGCGAGGCCTATGGCTACACCTTC. It yields the protein CASRGQGEAYGYTF.

V and J are TRBV28 and TRBJ2-4; D not resolved. The CDR3 loop spans 15 amino acids. V gave up 6 bases and J gave up 0 bases, with 12 bases separating them. Germline-derived CDR1 and CDR2 are MDHEN and SYDVKM. CDR3 sequence reads: CASSPTALAKNIQYF. The CDR3 DNA sequence: TGTGCCAGCAGCCCTACAGCTCTAGCCAAAAACATTCAGTACTTC.

The chain combines TRBV12-5 with TRBJ2-1; D may be TRBD2 (6 bases). Per the germline V gene, CDR1 is LGHNT and CDR2 is FRNRAP. CDR3 length: 16 residues. Trimming shortened V by 7 bases and J by 8 bases, and 24 bases separated the two germline ends. The CDR3: CASVPIVWAGTHEQFF. The CDR3 DNA reads as TGTGCTAGTGTCCCTATCGTATGGGCGGGGACCCATGAGCAGTTCTTC.

With respect to this clone: Different DNA sequences within this sample yield the same CDR3. The V gene is TRBV27, the J gene TRBJ1-5; D call uncertain. The V gene's germline CDR1 is MNHEY and CDR2 SMNVEV (reference sequence). The CDR3 runs to 14 residues. With 9 bases removed from V and 2 bases from J, the gap between germline ends came to 14 bases. The CDR3 region is CASSPGVGNQPQHF. The CDR3 DNA is TGTGCCAGTAGTCCCGGGGTAGGCAATCAGCCCCAGCATTTT.

The chain employs TRBV6-1 and TRBJ2-7; D not certain. This CDR3 has 13 residues. The ends were cut back, 2 bases at V and 5 bases at J, with 10 bases in the middle. Germline V CDR1 and CDR2: MNHNS, SASEGT. The CDR3 spells CASSEYQNNEQYF. CDR3 in DNA: TGTGCCAGCAGTGAATATCAGAACAACGAGCAGTACTTC.

V usage is TRBV5-1 and J usage is TRBJ2-3, with 13 bases identical to TRBD2. V trimming: 4 bases; J trimming: 5 bases; junction bases outside the gene matches: 7. The V gene's germline CDR1 is SGHRS and CDR2 YFSETQ. There are 16 residues in the CDR3. CDR3 loop: CASSTGLAGEGDTQYF. CDR3 DNA: TGCGCCAGCAGCACCGGACTAGCGGGAGAAGGAGATACGCAGTATTTT.

The chain carries TRBV11-3 and TRBJ2-1; 11 bases agree with TRBD1. Per germline, CDR1 SGHNT and CDR2 YENEEA. The CDR3 is made up of 15 amino acids. V lost 2 bases to trimming and J lost 7 bases; unmatched junction nucleotides: 4. This CDR3 reads CASSLIWDRGNEQFF. CDR3 in DNA: TGTGCCAGCAGCTTAATTTGGGACAGGGGGAATGAGCAGTTCTTC.